A selection of T cell receptor beta chains follows, all from one sample in a study of a mutant IDH1 vaccine in newly diagnosed glioma. For these receptors, no antigen is known. Sequencing used immunoSEQ multiplex PCR; TCRdb keeps in-frame clones, though not all of them. The sample has 41,000 or so clones, around 76% seen once; the top ten hold 6.3%. The source material was PBMCs, sampled from a glioma patient whose treatment included an IDH1 peptide vaccine. These TCRs come from a woman in her thirties or forties with glioma. Some clones in this sample may be carry-over from other donors' samples. The CDR3 runs from the conserved cysteine through the conserved F or W. D genes are given only for firm matches. Size values are once, few and many counts, or a class for expanded clones, and some rows have none.

v_gene,abundance,j_gene,d_gene,CDR3aa,CDR3nt
TRBV7-2,few,TRBJ1-2,NA,CASSLLGEDYGYTF,TGTGCCAGCAGCTTATTGGGGGAAGACTATGGCTACACCTTC
TRBV29-1,few,TRBJ1-1,NA,CSVEDFSPGQPEAFF,TGCAGCGTTGAAGATTTTTCACCGGGACAACCTGAAGCTTTCTTT
TRBV30,NA,TRBJ1-1,NA,CASQGSITEAFF,TGTGCCAGTCAAGGGTCTATCACTGAAGCTTTCTTT
TRBV27,NA,TRBJ2-1,NA,CASSLSFLSNEQFF,TGTGCCAGCAGTTTATCGTTCTTATCAAATGAGCAGTTCTTC
TRBV6-5,NA,TRBJ2-7,NA,CASSYGVIYEQYF,TGTGCCAGCAGTTACGGGGTCATCTACGAGCAGTACTTC
TRBV7-6,NA,TRBJ2-2,NA,CASSPDITHHTGELFF,TGTGCCAGCAGCCCGGACATTACACATCACACCGGGGAGCTGTTTTTT
TRBV7-7,NA,TRBJ1-2,NA,CASSVDGYTF,TGTGCTAGCAGCGTGGATGGCTACACCTTC
TRBV27,few,TRBJ2-3,NA,CASRLSYSSTDTQYF,TGTGCCAGCCGGCTTAGCTACTCTAGCACAGATACGCAGTATTTT
TRBV4-3,NA,TRBJ2-3,NA,CASSQDYGGRTDTQYF,TGCGCCAGCAGCCAAGATTACGGGGGACGCACAGATACGCAGTATTTT
TRBV6-1,NA,TRBJ1-5,TRBD1,CASSAGDSPRQPQHF,TGTGCCAGCAGTGCAGGGGACAGCCCTAGACAGCCCCAGCATTTT
TRBV9,NA,TRBJ1-2,TRBD1,CASSADPNRGISNYGYTF,TGTGCCAGCAGCGCCGACCCGAACAGGGGTATCTCTAACTATGGCTACACCTTC
TRBV5-1,NA,TRBJ1-3,NA,CASSLEGGPAWEGNTIYF,TGCGCCAGCAGCTTGGAGGGCGGACCCGCTTGGGAGGGAAACACCATATATTTT
TRBV5-1,NA,TRBJ1-2,NA,CASSLARRGGYGYTF,TGCGCCAGCAGCTTGGCCAGGAGGGGTGGCTATGGCTACACCTTC